This section outlines one T cell receptor beta chain sequence together with its context. V gave up 8 bases and J gave up 3 bases, with 16 bases separating them. This CDR3 region has 14 residues. Germline V gene data show CDR1 as MDHEN and CDR2 as SYDVKM. The sample is drawn from a study of blood T cell repertoires in COVID-19. Profiling relied on immunoSEQ multiplex PCR, and the TCRdb table lists in-frame clones only, not all of them. The sample carries some 190,000 clones, roughly 88% recorded once. The sample was peripheral blood. The clonotype originates from a man in his fifties or sixties with acute or convalescent COVID-19. The chain links TRBV28 to TRBJ1-1; possibly TRBD1 for D (5 bases). The CDR3 nucleotides read TGTGCCAGCTCAGGGATCCCGCGCGACACTGAAGCTTTCTTT. Amino acid sequence: CASSGIPRDTEAFF.